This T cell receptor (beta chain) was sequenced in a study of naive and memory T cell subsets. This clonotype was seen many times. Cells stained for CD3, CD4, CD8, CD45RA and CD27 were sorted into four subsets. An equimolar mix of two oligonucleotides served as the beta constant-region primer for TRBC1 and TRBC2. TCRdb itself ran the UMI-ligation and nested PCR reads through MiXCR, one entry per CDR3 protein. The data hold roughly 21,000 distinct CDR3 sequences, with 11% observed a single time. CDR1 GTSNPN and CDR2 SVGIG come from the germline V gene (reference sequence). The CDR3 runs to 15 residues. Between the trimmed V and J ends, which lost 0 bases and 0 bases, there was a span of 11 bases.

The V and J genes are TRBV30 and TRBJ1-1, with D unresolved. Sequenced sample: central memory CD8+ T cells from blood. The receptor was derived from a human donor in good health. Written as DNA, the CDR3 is TGTGCCTGGAGTGTACACGGGCCCATGAACACTGAAGCTTTCTTT. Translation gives CAWSVHGPMNTEAFF.